Listed below are T cell receptor beta chains from one sample, sequenced in a study of blood T cell repertoires in COVID-19. Data came from immunoSEQ multiplex PCR; TCRdb stores just in-frame clones and leaves some out. Among 300,000 to 350,000 clones listed, about 93% were seen once. The sequenced material came from peripheral blood. The source of these receptors is a woman under 40 with COVID-19, enrolled during active disease. CDR3s include the opening cysteine and the closing phenylalanine or tryptophan. A D gene is named only where the DNA matches it firmly. Rows may omit the clone size; those that give it use once, few, many or a size class.

CATNRGGGTEAFF	TGTGCCACCAACAGGGGAGGGGGCACTGAAGCTTTCTTT	TRBD1	TRBV15	TRBJ1-1	NA
CASSPHRGGSNQPQHF	TGCGCCAGCAGCCCACACAGGGGCGGGAGCAATCAGCCCCAGCATTTT	TRBD1	TRBV4-1	TRBJ1-5	NA
CASSPRQDYGYTF	TGTGCCAGCTCACCCCGACAGGACTATGGCTACACCTTC	NA	TRBV18	TRBJ1-2	NA
CASSLPRGQIYGYTF	TGTGCCAGCAGCTTACCTAGGGGACAGATCTATGGCTACACCTTC	TRBD1	TRBV5-4	TRBJ1-2	NA
CASSFFGPASTDTQYF	TGTGCCAGCAGCTTCTTTGGCCCTGCTAGCACAGATACGCAGTATTTT	NA	TRBV7-3	TRBJ2-3	NA
CASSLYRGLGNQPQHF	TGTGCCAGCAGTTTGTACAGGGGGCTGGGCAATCAGCCCCAGCATTTT	TRBD1	TRBV28	TRBJ1-5	NA
CASSYSRVHNEQFF	TGTGCCAGCAGTTACTCGAGGGTGCACAATGAGCAGTTCTTC	NA	TRBV6-5	TRBJ2-1	NA
CASRSRGGSTEAFF	TGTGCCAGCAGAAGCAGGGGTGGAAGCACTGAAGCTTTCTTT	NA	TRBV2	TRBJ1-1	NA
CASSFPSPAGGLNGELFF	TGTGCCAGCAGCTTCCCCTCTCCAGCGGGAGGGTTAAACGGGGAGCTGTTTTTT	TRBD2	TRBV5-4	TRBJ2-2	NA
CASSVAGAPGDEQFF	TGTGCCAGCAGCGTTGCGGGAGCCCCGGGGGATGAGCAGTTCTTC	TRBD2	TRBV9	TRBJ2-1	NA
CAWSFGKLNYGYTF	TGTGCCTGGAGTTTCGGGAAGCTAAACTATGGCTACACCTTC	NA	TRBV30	TRBJ1-2	NA
CASSWGQTNTEAFF	TGTGCCAGCAGTTGGGGACAGACCAACACTGAAGCTTTCTTT	TRBD1	TRBV6-5	TRBJ1-1	NA
CASSLSGNQPQHF	TGTGCCAGCAGCTTGTCCGGGAATCAGCCCCAGCATTTT	NA	TRBV7-2	TRBJ1-5	NA
CATSKLAESDTQYF	TGTGCCACCAGTAAACTAGCGGAGTCAGATACGCAGTATTTT	TRBD2	TRBV24-1	TRBJ2-3	few
CASSLTTTATQYF	TGTGCCAGCAGTCTAACAACTACGGCTACGCAGTATTTT	NA	TRBV28	TRBJ2-3	NA
CASSSRLSSTNEKLFF	TGTGCCAGCAGCTCTCGTCTCTCTTCAACTAATGAAAAACTGTTTTTT	NA	TRBV7-9	TRBJ1-4	NA
CASRRGDTEAFF	TGTGCCAGCAGGCGGGGGGACACTGAAGCTTTCTTT	NA	TRBV3-1/TRBV3-2	TRBJ1-1	once
CAISAQGLPGNTIYF	TGTGCCATCAGTGCACAGGGGTTGCCTGGAAACACCATATATTTT	TRBD1	TRBV10-3	TRBJ1-3	NA
CASSLGLYTGELFF	TGTGCCAGCAGCTTAGGTCTCTACACCGGGGAGCTGTTTTTT	NA	TRBV7-2	TRBJ2-2	NA
CASSLEGLGGYTF	TGTGCCAGCAGCTTGGAGGGGTTAGGGGGCTACACCTTC	NA	TRBV5-4	TRBJ1-2	NA
CASKRAAYNEQFF	TGTGCCAGCAAGAGGGCGGCGTACAATGAGCAGTTCTTC	NA	TRBV3-1/TRBV3-2	TRBJ2-1	NA
CASSISRVGQETQYF	TGTGCCAGTAGTATCTCCAGGGTTGGTCAAGAGACCCAGTACTTC	NA	TRBV19	TRBJ2-5	NA
CASSSSRLAEAFF	TGTGCCAGCAGTAGTTCCCGACTCGCTGAAGCTTTCTTT	NA	TRBV6-6	TRBJ1-1	NA
CAIREGGSGANVLTF	TGTGCCATCCGGGAGGGCGGCTCTGGGGCCAACGTCCTGACTTTC	TRBD2	TRBV10-3	TRBJ2-6	NA
CASSEEGQGPYNEQFF	TGTGCCAGCAGTGAAGAAGGACAGGGCCCCTACAATGAGCAGTTCTTC	TRBD1	TRBV25-1	TRBJ2-1	NA
CASSPPGQGVYYTF	TGTGCCAGCAGTCCACCGGGACAGGGGGTGTACTACACCTTC	TRBD1	TRBV6-5	TRBJ1-2	NA
CASSEAGGGALYEQYF	TGTGCCAGTAGCGAAGCGGGCGGCGGGGCACTATACGAGCAGTACTTC	NA	TRBV19	TRBJ2-7	NA
CASRPSGRHTGELFF	TGTGCCAGCAGGCCTAGCGGGAGGCACACCGGGGAGCTGTTTTTT	TRBD2	TRBV7-9	TRBJ2-2	NA
CASSSIPGQGTSEQYF	TGTGCCAGCAGCAGCATCCCGGGACAGGGGACGTCCGAGCAGTACTTC	TRBD1	TRBV7-9	TRBJ2-7	NA
CASSLALAGGRDTQYF	TGTGCCAGCAGCTTAGCGCTAGCGGGAGGGAGAGATACGCAGTATTTT	TRBD2	TRBV7-2	TRBJ2-3	NA
CASSSKSGMYEQYF	TGTGCCAGCAGCTCGAAGTCAGGGATGTACGAGCAGTACTTC	NA	TRBV7-2	TRBJ2-7	NA
CASSPALRETQYF	TGTGCCAGCAGCCCGGCTCTGCGGGAGACCCAGTACTTC	NA	TRBV12-3/TRBV12-4	TRBJ2-5	NA
CASSSSTEAYYGYTF	TGTGCCAGCAGCAGCAGTACCGAGGCCTACTATGGCTACACCTTC	NA	TRBV7-9	TRBJ1-2	NA
CASSLGLAGGDTQYF	TGTGCCAGCAGCTTGGGGCTAGCGGGAGGAGATACGCAGTATTTT	TRBD2	TRBV5-5	TRBJ2-3	NA
CASSLWSGTDTQYF	TGTGCCAGCAGCTTATGGAGTGGGACAGATACGCAGTATTTT	NA	TRBV5-4	TRBJ2-3	once
CAWSGIGAWQPQHF	TGTGCCTGGAGTGGTATAGGGGCGTGGCAGCCCCAGCATTTT	NA	TRBV30	TRBJ1-5	NA
CASSVGQRHGYTF	TGTGCCAGCAGTGTGGGACAGCGGCATGGCTACACCTTC	TRBD1	TRBV2	TRBJ1-2	NA
CASNVPGSNAQYF	TGTGCCAGCAACGTCCCGGGGAGTAATGCCCAGTACTTC	NA	TRBV5-4	TRBJ2-5	NA
CASSIDNTGADTQYF	TGTGCCAGTAGTATAGATAATACAGGGGCGGATACGCAGTATTTT	TRBD1	TRBV19	TRBJ2-3	NA
CASSQRRDSVNEKLFF	TGTGCCAGCAGCCAAAGAAGGGACAGCGTTAATGAAAAACTGTTTTTT	TRBD1	TRBV4-2	TRBJ1-4	NA
CASSFVWIHGTGNDGYTF	TGTGCCAGCAGTTTTGTCTGGATCCACGGGACAGGGAACGATGGCTACACCTTC	TRBD1	TRBV28	TRBJ1-2	NA
CASSVDGSAGTEAFF	TGTGCCAGCAGCGTAGACGGCTCGGCGGGCACTGAAGCTTTCTTT	NA	TRBV9	TRBJ1-1	NA